Listed below are T cell receptor beta chains from one sample, sequenced in a study of monozygotic twins with cystic fibrosis. Sequenced by immunoSEQ multiplex PCR; TCRdb stores in-frame clones only, minus some. The sample consists of about 30,000 clones, 90% of them appearing once. The specimen sequenced was blood. The receptors derive from a girl aged 2 to 10 with cystic fibrosis. Each CDR3 is given with its conserved first and last residue. The D gene is left open where the match is weak. Rows give clone size only sometimes, using once, few, many, or a class for an expanded clone.

abundance,j_gene,v_gene,d_gene,CDR3nt,CDR3aa
.,TRBJ2-5,TRBV7-6,TRBD2,TGTGCCAGCAGCTTAGCGGCTTCGGGGACTAGCGGGGGGCAGGGTGAGACCCAGTACTTC,CASSLAASGTSGGQGETQYF
.,TRBJ1-1,TRBV10-3,.,TGTGCCATCAGTGAGTCGGATCCTATGAACACTGAAGCTTTCTTT,CAISESDPMNTEAFF
medium-sized,TRBJ2-7,TRBV6-6,.,TGTGCCAGCAGTTACGACAGTGAGCAGTACTTC,CASSYDSEQYF
.,TRBJ2-2,TRBV6-5,.,TGTGCCAGCAGTGCCTTCGGGGCGGACACCGGGGAGCTGTTTTTT,CASSAFGADTGELFF
.,TRBJ2-1,TRBV5-1,TRBD2,TGCGCCAGCAGCTTGGCTAGCGGCGCCAATGAGCAGTTCTTC,CASSLASGANEQFF
.,TRBJ1-1,TRBV10-1,.,TGCGCCAGCCGGGGACAAATGAACACTGAAGCTTTCTTT,CASRGQMNTEAFF
.,TRBJ2-7,TRBV5-1,.,TGCGCCAGCAGCTTGGGAGTGGGGTTCAACGAGCAGTACTTC,CASSLGVGFNEQYF
.,TRBJ2-1,TRBV9,TRBD2,TGTGCCAGCAGCGCAAGCGGGGGTTGGTATGAGCAGTTCTTC,CASSASGGWYEQFF
.,TRBJ2-3,TRBV7-2,.,TGTGCCAGCAGCTTTGGGGGAAACCAGGGAGATACGCAGTATTTT,CASSFGGNQGDTQYF
.,TRBJ2-6,TRBV7-2,.,TGTGCCAGCAGCTTGCGGTCTGGGGCCAACGTCCTGACTTTC,CASSLRSGANVLTF
.,TRBJ1-3,TRBV6-5,TRBD1,TGTGCCAGCAGTTTCAGGACAGGGAACTCTGGAAACACCATATATTTT,CASSFRTGNSGNTIYF
.,TRBJ2-1,TRBV27,.,TGTGCCAGCAGTTTACTGGTAGGCACCTACAATGAGCAGTTCTTC,CASSLLVGTYNEQFF
.,TRBJ1-1,TRBV5-8,.,TGTGCCAGCAGCTTGGGGGCCCCGAGGTACACTGAAGCTTTCTTT,CASSLGAPRYTEAFF
.,TRBJ1-5,TRBV4-1,.,TGCGCCAGCAGCCAAGATTTGAGTCAGCCCCAGCATTTT,CASSQDLSQPQHF
.,TRBJ2-2,TRBV5-6,.,TGTGCCAGCAGCTTCGGTTCCTCGAACACCGGGGAGCTGTTTTTT,CASSFGSSNTGELFF
.,TRBJ1-1,TRBV27,.,TGTGCCAGCAGACCAGATAACAGGGTCTTCACTGAAGCTTTCTTT,CASRPDNRVFTEAFF
few,TRBJ2-2,TRBV29-1,.,TGCAGCGTTGACCCAGGAGCCACCGGGGAGCTGTTTTTT,CSVDPGATGELFF
.,TRBJ1-2,TRBV27,.,TGTGCCAGCAGTGAGGGTGGCTACACCTTC,CASSEGGYTF
.,TRBJ2-5,TRBV27,.,TGTGCCAGCAGTTTAACCAGGGGCTCCCAAGAGACCCAGTACTTC,CASSLTRGSQETQYF
.,TRBJ2-2,TRBV9,TRBD1,TGTGCCAGCAGAACCGGGACAGGAAACACCGGGGAGCTGTTTTTT,CASRTGTGNTGELFF
.,TRBJ1-4,TRBV7-2,TRBD1,TGTGCCAGCAGCATTCAGGGGGCAGGTGAAAAACTGTTTTTT,CASSIQGAGEKLFF
.,TRBJ1-6,TRBV27,.,TGTGCCAGCACCTCAATTCCCCAGGGAGGAATTTCACCCCTCCACTTT,CASTSIPQGGISPLHF
.,TRBJ2-1,TRBV15,.,TGTGCCACCAGCAGAGATAGGGTGGAAAGGGGTGATGAGCAGTTCTTC,CATSRDRVERGDEQFF
few,TRBJ1-2,TRBV18,TRBD1,TGTGCCAGCTCACCTCCGGGACAGGGTCGGGATGGCTACACCTTC,CASSPPGQGRDGYTF
.,TRBJ2-3,TRBV9,TRBD2,TGTGCCAGCAGCGTAGTCCCAGCGGGGGCCACAGATACGCAGTATTTT,CASSVVPAGATDTQYF
.,TRBJ2-7,TRBV7-9,TRBD1,TGTGCCAGCAGCTCACCGGGACAGGGGGACTACGAGCAGTACTTC,CASSSPGQGDYEQYF
.,TRBJ2-3,TRBV5-1,TRBD2,TGCGCCAGCAGCTTTTTCGGCGGGGGGACTAGCACAGATACGCAGTATTTT,CASSFFGGGTSTDTQYF
.,TRBJ1-6,TRBV7-9,.,TGTGCCAGCAGCTCGGGGGATCGGTATAATTCACCCCTCCACTTT,CASSSGDRYNSPLHF
.,TRBJ2-7,TRBV27,TRBD1,TGTGCCAGCAGTTTATCTGGGACAGCTTTTTACGAGCAGTACTTC,CASSLSGTAFYEQYF
.,TRBJ1-1,TRBV6-6,TRBD1,TGTGCCAGCAGAACAGGGGGCACTGAAGCTTTCTTT,CASRTGGTEAFF
once,TRBJ2-5,TRBV7-6,.,TGTGCCAGCAGCTTAGAGGCCGGGAGTGGAGAGACCCAGTACTTC,CASSLEAGSGETQYF
.,TRBJ2-2,TRBV2,.,TGTGCCAGCACTCGGAACACCGGGGAGCTGTTTTTT,CASTRNTGELFF
.,TRBJ2-5,TRBV27,.,TGTGCCAGCAGTACTATAGCGCGGGAGACCCAGTACTTC,CASSTIARETQYF
once,TRBJ2-4,TRBV6-5,TRBD1,TGTGCCAGTCAGACAGGGGGCCGGGGCATTCAGTACTTC,CASQTGGRGIQYF
.,TRBJ2-5,TRBV30,.,TGTGCCTGGAGTGTTACAACTAGCAATGTTGGGACCCAGTACTTC,CAWSVTTSNVGTQYF
.,TRBJ2-1,TRBV5-4,.,TGTGCCAGCAGCTTGGGGGTGAGCTCCTACAATGAGCAGTTCTTC,CASSLGVSSYNEQFF
.,TRBJ1-1,TRBV5-5,.,TGTGCCAGCAGCTTGGACGGTGGGAGCACTGAAGCTTTCTTT,CASSLDGGSTEAFF
once,TRBJ1-2,TRBV7-9,TRBD1,TGTGCCAGCAGCTTGGGACAGGACCTTTTGCGGGGCTACACCTTC,CASSLGQDLLRGYTF
.,TRBJ2-7,TRBV2,.,TGTGCCAGCGCTGGGAATAAGGTGTTTCTGGGCCCTCCTTACGAGCAGTACTTC,CASAGNKVFLGPPYEQYF
.,TRBJ1-5,TRBV30,.,TGTGCCTGGAGTGTACGTGCAGGTTCAGGGCCCCAGCATTTT,CAWSVRAGSGPQHF
.,TRBJ1-2,TRBV30,.,TGTGCCTGGAAGGGTCAGGCACCTAACTATGGCTACACCTTC,CAWKGQAPNYGYTF
.,TRBJ1-3,TRBV2,TRBD1,TGTGCCAGCAGTGAAAGAGACAGGGGTGGAAACACCATATATTTT,CASSERDRGGNTIYF
once,TRBJ2-7,TRBV7-8,TRBD2,TGTGCCAGCAGCCTCCGGGACTATTCCTACGAGCAGTACTTC,CASSLRDYSYEQYF
.,TRBJ2-1,TRBV14,TRBD2,TGTGCCAGCAGCCAGAGACTAGCGCTCAATGAGCAGTTCTTC,CASSQRLALNEQFF
.,TRBJ2-4,TRBV11-3,.,TGTGCCAGCAGCTTAGGCAGGGGTACCAAAAACATTCAGTACTTC,CASSLGRGTKNIQYF
.,TRBJ1-1,TRBV18,TRBD1,TGTGCCAGCTCACCATCGGCGGGACAGGGGGTGAACACTGAAGCTTTCTTT,CASSPSAGQGVNTEAFF
.,TRBJ2-3,TRBV18,.,TGTGCCAGCTCATCGGTCACAGATACGCAGTATTTT,CASSSVTDTQYF
.,TRBJ2-4,TRBV5-1,TRBD1,TGCGCCAGCAGCTTGACGGGACAGGCCAAAAACATTCAGTACTTC,CASSLTGQAKNIQYF
.,TRBJ2-7,TRBV2,.,TGTGCCAGCAGTGAAGCAGGGTACGAGCAGTACTTC,CASSEAGYEQYF
.,TRBJ1-2,TRBV18,.,TGTGCCAGCTCACCACCAGGGTCCTCCCGCGGCTACACCTTC,CASSPPGSSRGYTF
.,TRBJ2-5,TRBV5-5,.,TGTGCCAGCAGCTTTCAGGGCCCAAGAGAGACCCAGTACTTC,CASSFQGPRETQYF
once,TRBJ1-2,TRBV6-8,.,TGTGCCAGCAGTTACCGGCTTAACTATGGCTACACCTTC,CASSYRLNYGYTF
.,TRBJ2-7,TRBV19,.,TGTGCCAGTTCAACTTTCAGGGGCCCCTACGAGCAGTACTTC,CASSTFRGPYEQYF
.,TRBJ1-1,TRBV7-2,.,TGTGCCAGCAGCTTAGTAGGAAGTAAGAACACTGAAGCTTTCTTT,CASSLVGSKNTEAFF
.,TRBJ2-3,TRBV6-5,.,TGTGCCAGCAGCTTAGGAGCCCCCCCAGATACGCAGTATTTT,CASSLGAPPDTQYF
.,TRBJ2-7,TRBV14,TRBD1,TGTGCCAGCAGCCAAGTTTCAGGGGGCCCGCTCTCCTACGAGCAGTACTTC,CASSQVSGGPLSYEQYF
.,TRBJ2-3,TRBV7-9,TRBD2,TGTGCCAGCAGCATAAGCGGGACTATAAGCACAGATACGCAGTATTTT,CASSISGTISTDTQYF